A single sample is the source of the 18 T cell receptor beta chains below, sequenced in a study of T cells after yellow fever vaccination. TCRdb reprocessed the 5' RACE reads with MiXCR, giving one entry per CDR3 protein. The data contain some 49,000 distinct CDR3 sequences, around 6.4% of them seen just once; the ten biggest clones take up less than 11%. Sequences were derived from PBMCs, either bulk or a sorted T-cell subset (CD4+, CD8+, memory, or dextramer-sorted; not recorded which), sampled 45 days after the yellow fever booster vaccination. These receptors were collected from a young man who received the YFV17D yellow fever vaccine.

This clonotype showed up just a few times. This chain joins TRBV12-3 or TRBV12-4 and TRBJ2-3; TRBD2 agrees at 11 bases. The J segment lost 5 bases and the V segment lost 6 bases, leaving 7 bases of the junction unmatched. CDR3 length equals 15 residues. The CDR3 sequence is CASRSPGLAGDTQYF. CDR3 DNA sequence: TGTGCCAGCAGAAGCCCTGGACTAGCGGGAGATACGCAGTATTTT.

This clonotype was seen repeatedly, ten times or more. The rearrangement joins TRBV6-2 or TRBV6-3 to TRBJ2-4; 7 bases agree with TRBD1. V was pared by 5 bases and J by 3 bases, with 4 bases of the junction left unmatched. Germline V gene data show CDR1 as MNHEY and CDR2 as SVGEGT. The CDR3 has 14 residues. The CDR3 region is CASSPQGDKNIQYF. CDR3 nucleotide sequence: TGTGCCAGCAGTCCTCAGGGGGACAAAAACATTCAGTACTTC.

V gene TRBV5-1 combines with J gene TRBJ2-6, with D hard to call. Germline V lookup: CDR1 SGHRS, CDR2 YFSETQ. V shed 4 bases and J shed 0 bases, with 5 bases lying between them. CDR3 length equals 14 residues. The CDR3 DNA is TGCGCCAGCAGCGTCCGCTCTGGGGCCAACGTCCTGACTTTC. Residues: CASSVRSGANVLTF.

This rearrangement joins TRBV19 to TRBJ2-1; 7 positions match TRBD2. Germline V gene data show CDR1 as LNHDA and CDR2 as SQIVND (reference sequence). CDR3 length: 14 residues. V shed 5 bases, J shed 9 bases, and the junction held 10 bases outside the gene matches. This chain's CDR3 is CASSYRLASREQFF. As DNA, the CDR3 is TGTGCCAGTAGTTACCGACTAGCTTCGCGTGAGCAGTTCTTC.

The J gene is TRBJ2-1, the V gene TRBV5-1; 11 nucleotides match TRBD2. CDR1 SGHRS and CDR2 YFSETQ come from the germline V gene. The CDR3 sequence is 16 residues long. J gave up 5 bases and V 5 bases, and 9 bases lay outside the gene matches. The DNA for the CDR3 is TGCGCCAGCAGTCCTAGACTAGCGGGGATCAACAATGAGCAGTTCTTC. Its translation: CASSPRLAGINNEQFF.

This clonotype was found many times. The chain has TRBV5-1 and TRBJ1-5; maybe TRBD1 (5 bases). Trimming removed 0 bases at V and 3 bases at J, with 10 bases between. This CDR3 spans 15 amino acids. The V gene's germline CDR1 is SGHRS and CDR2 YFSETQ. The CDR3 DNA follows: TGCGCCAGCAGCTTGGTGCCAGGGCACAATCAGCCCCAGCATTTT. It translates to CASSLVPGHNQPQHF.

This clonotype has more than one count but fewer than ten. The rearrangement uses TRBV11-2 and TRBJ2-7; D ambiguous. CDR1 and CDR2 (germline): SGHAT, FQNNGV. Deletions cut 0 bases from V and 5 bases from J, with 5 bases between. The CDR3 loop spans 12 amino acids. DNA for the CDR3: TGTGCCAGCAGCTTAGAACGGAACGAGCAGTACTTC. The encoded protein is CASSLERNEQYF. Drawing the rest from reference TRBV11-2 and TRBJ2-7, the complete variable domain is EAGVAQSPRYKIIEKRQSVAFWCNPISGHATLYWYQQILGQGPKLLIQFQNNGVVDDSQLPKDRFSAERLKGVDSTLKIQPAKLEDSAVYLCASSLERNEQYFGPGTRLTVT.

This clonotype was seen many times. V usage is TRBV7-6 and J usage is TRBJ2-1; 9 bases fit TRBD1. V trimming: 5 bases; J trimming: 7 bases; junction bases outside the gene matches: 9. CDR1 is SGHVS and CDR2 is FNYEAQ in the germline V gene. This CDR3 is built from 15 residues. CDR3 protein: CASSAGQGRGNEQFF. DNA for the CDR3: TGTGCCAGCAGCGCTGGACAGGGGAGGGGGAATGAGCAGTTCTTC.

The rearrangement links TRBV5-1 to TRBJ2-1; the D gene is possibly TRBD1 (5 bases). CDR1 and CDR2 (germline): SGHRS, YFSETQ. The CDR3 is made up of 15 amino acids. The ends were cut back, 0 bases at V and 6 bases at J, with 13 bases in the middle. CDR3 nucleotide sequence: TGCGCCAGCAGCTTGGATCAGGGAACGGGCAATGAGCAGTTCTTC. Its protein product is CASSLDQGTGNEQFF. Using reference TRBV5-1 and TRBJ2-1 for the parts outside the CDR3, the full variable domain is KAGVTQTPRYLIKTRGQQVTLSCSPISGHRSVSWYQQTPGQGLQFLFEYFSETQRNKGNFPGRFSGRQFSNSRSEMNVSTLELGDSALYLCASSLDQGTGNEQFFGPGTRLTVL.

This clonotype was observed at least ten times. The rearrangement uses TRBV19 and TRBJ2-7, with D tentatively TRBD2 (5 bases). Germline V gives CDR1 LNHDA, CDR2 SQIVND (reference sequence). Trimming cost V 5 bases and J 2 bases, with 16 bases left between them. The CDR3 sequence is 15 residues long. The CDR3 nucleotides are TGTGCCAGTAGTGCCGGGATGATCTTTCCCTACGAGCAGTACTTC. This gives the protein CASSAGMIFPYEQYF.

This clonotype was observed many times. This sequence joins TRBV18 and TRBJ1-2; TRBD1 is a possible D gene (6 bases). Trimming removed 3 bases from V and 4 bases from J, with 18 bases in between. The CDR3 spans 16 residues. Germline V lookup: CDR1 KGHSH, CDR2 LQKENI. The CDR3 DNA sequence: TGTGCCAGCTCACCCCCCGCAGGGGATAGGGGCTATGGCTACACCTTC. Protein sequence: CASSPPAGDRGYGYTF.

Ten or more counts support this clonotype. CDR3 sequence (DNA): TGCAGTGCTAGTAAGAGGCCGGTAGCCAAAAACATTCAGTACTTC. It encodes CSASKRPVAKNIQYF. This sequence joins TRBV20-1 and TRBJ2-4; D is uncertain. CDR3 length: 15 amino acids. The germline CDR1 and CDR2 sequences are DFQATT and SNEGSKA (reference sequence). V gave up 3 bases and J gave up 0 bases, with 12 bases separating them.

This clonotype was counted many times. The chain recombines TRBV5-5 with TRBJ2-3; 7 bases line up with TRBD2. The CDR3 consists of 16 residues. CDR1 is SGHKS and CDR2 is YYEKEE in the germline V gene (reference sequence). V shed 4 bases, J shed 1 base, and the junction held 9 bases outside the gene matches. The CDR3 nucleotides read TGTGCCAGCAGCGTGGGAGCGGGGATTGGCACAGATACGCAGTATTTT. Amino acids: CASSVGAGIGTDTQYF.

The sample holds many counts of this clonotype. The chain carries TRBV3-1 and TRBJ2-5; D possibly matches TRBD1 or TRBD2 (5 bases each). This CDR3 has 16 residues. The germline gives CDR1 LGHDT, CDR2 YNNKEL (reference sequence). The V and J ends lost 1 base and 5 bases respectively, with 17 bases between them. The CDR3 DNA reads as TGTGCCAGCAGCCAAGCCGGGACGAGTGAGGTGGAGACCCAGTACTTC. Translation: CASSQAGTSEVETQYF.

Turning to this clonotype: Given a much more abundant clone one base away, this may be a read error. The chain is built from TRBV23-1 and TRBJ2-3; perhaps TRBD2 as D (6 bases). TRBV23-1 is labeled an ORF, and its function is uncertain. This CDR3 has 17 amino acids. CDR3: CASRLKLTAGPGDTQNF. The CDR3 region has the DNA TGCGCCAGCCGTCTAAAACTGACAGCGGGTCCAGGAGATACGCAGAATTTT.

This clonotype was counted ten times or more. V gene TRBV12-3 or TRBV12-4 combines with J gene TRBJ2-3; no definite D call. The CDR3 loop spans 14 amino acids. The V and J ends lost 2 bases and 1 base respectively, with 7 bases between them. In DNA, the CDR3 is TGTGCCAGCAGTTTAAGGTTCCGCACAGATACGCAGTATTTT. This gives the protein CASSLRFRTDTQYF.

This clonotype was counted ten times or more. This chain uses TRBV20-1 with TRBJ2-7, with 9 nucleotides matching TRBD2. The CDR3 covers 16 residues. Germline loops: CDR1 DFQATT, CDR2 SNEGSKA (reference sequence). V shed 2 bases, J shed 3 bases, and the junction held 11 bases outside the gene matches. The CDR3 region has the DNA TGCAGTGCTAGAAGCAATAGCGGGAGCGGTATCTACGAGCAGTACTTC. Residues: CSARSNSGSGIYEQYF.

This clonotype has a count of ten or more. For the CDR3, the DNA is TGTGCCAGCTCACCGGGACTTAACACTGAAGCTTTCTTT. Amino acid sequence: CASSPGLNTEAFF. The rearrangement links TRBV18 to TRBJ1-1; weak D call: TRBD1 (5 bases). CDR3 size: 13 residues. Trimming removed 3 bases at V and 2 bases at J, with 7 bases between. The germline V gene encodes CDR1 KGHSH and CDR2 LQKENI.